This entry describes one T cell receptor beta chain. Its antigen is unidentified. From the roughly 110-subject validation cohort, which was separate from the approximately 670-subject first cohort, the donors were drawn. V was shortened by 1 base and J by 9 bases, with 8 bases between the two germline ends. In germline, CDR1 is SGHKS, CDR2 YYEKEE (reference sequence). The CDR3 has 13 amino acids. The source of the sample is a study of cytomegalovirus exposure and HLA in healthy donors. Study-level results: Diagnosis of cytomegalovirus status made by the classifier reportedly showed high specificity and sensitivity. TCR clusters originating in the first cohort tended to co-occur in the approximately 120 validation repertoires, according to a later analysis.

TCRdb keeps only in-frame clones here, not all; method: immunoSEQ multiplex PCR. Among some 140,000 clones listed, 84% were seen once. This chain links TRBV5-5 with TRBJ1-6, with D uncertain. Input material: PBMCs. This TCR derives from a woman between 25 and 40 years old in good health and CMV-seronegative. In DNA, the CDR3 is TGTGCCAGCAGCTTGCCCCCGAGTTCACCCCTCCACTTT. Its translation: CASSLPPSSPLHF.